One sample yielded the 8 T cell receptor beta chains listed below, sequenced in a study of T cells in Graves' hyperthyroidism and ophthalmopathy (dated by TCRdb to the late 2010s). The library was prepared using multiplex PCR. Instrument used: Illumina HiSeq 2000. TCR beta CDR3 regions were amplified from RNA transcripts. For the first round of RT-PCR on the TCR CDR3, the HTBI primer set was used together with the Qiagen OneStep RT-PCR kit. TCRdb reprocessing: public reads trimmed at Q25 with fastp, clones called with MiXCR, in-frame beta chains kept. Each record represents a unique CDR3 protein, reported with the most common genes and DNA among its rows. In this sample the table shows about 270,000 distinct CDR3 sequences, 22% of which occur a single time. Roughly 60% of the sample is in the top ten clones. What was sequenced was blood. The receptors were sampled from a young man with Graves' ophthalmopathy.

In its sample, this clonotype was seen many times. This rearrangement joins TRBV30 to TRBJ2-1; D uncertain. The CDR3 contains 15 residues. The germline CDR1 and CDR2 sequences are GTSNPN and SVGIG (reference sequence). The ends were cut back, 1 base at V and 0 bases at J, with 10 bases in the middle. CDR3 bases: TGTGCCTGGAGTGCCCAGGCTAGCTCCTACAATGAGCAGTTCTTC. Translation gives CAWSAQASSYNEQFF.

This clonotype occurred a few times. The V call is TRBV5-6, the J call TRBJ2-1, with 8 bases aligning to TRBD1. Losses at the gene ends were 5 bases for V and 3 bases for J; bases not matched to a gene: 4. Germline V gene sequence: CDR1 SGHDT, CDR2 YYEEEE. The CDR3 extends over 14 amino acids. CDR3 in amino acids: CASSEDRDYNEQFF. The CDR3, as DNA: TGTGCCAGCAGTGAGGACAGGGACTACAATGAGCAGTTCTTC.

This clonotype showed up many times. This sequence joins TRBV20-1 and TRBJ2-1, with 7 nucleotides matching TRBD2. V lost 0 bases, J lost 8 bases, and 10 bases stayed unmatched. CDR1 is DFQATT, CDR2 SNEGSKA, per germline (reference sequence). CDR3 length: 15 amino acids. The CDR3 sequence: CSARDHGGSGYEQFF. DNA of the CDR3: TGCAGTGCTAGAGATCATGGCGGGAGCGGCTATGAGCAGTTCTTC.

This clonotype has ten or more counts. V is TRBV11-2 and J is TRBJ2-7, with TRBD1 matching 11 bases. After removal of 3 bases from V and 4 bases from J, the junction contained 8 bases not matched to a gene. This CDR3 region has 16 residues. In germline, CDR1 is SGHAT, CDR2 FQNNGV. The CDR3 protein is CASSLGTGGTLYEQYF. CDR3 in DNA: TGTGCCAGCAGCTTGGGGACAGGGGGGACACTATACGAGCAGTACTTC.

This chain connects TRBV28 to TRBJ1-2; TRBD1 agrees at 7 bases. CDR1 and CDR2 (germline): MDHEN, SYDVKM. The CDR3 covers 16 residues. V gave up 2 bases and J gave up 6 bases; unmatched junction bases: 12. CDR3 bases: TGTGCCAGCAGTTTACCCTACCCGGCAGGGGGGCATGGCTACACCTTC. It is translated as CASSLPYPAGGHGYTF.

This clonotype was recorded a few times. This chain uses TRBV5-1 with TRBJ1-2, with TRBD1 matching over 10 bases. After removal of 0 bases from V and 4 bases from J, the junction contained 9 bases not matched to a gene. The CDR3 runs 17 residues. Germline V gene sequence: CDR1 SGHRS, CDR2 YFSETQ. The CDR3 DNA is TGCGCCAGCAGCTTGGTCCGCGGACAGGGGGGCTTCTATGGCTACACCTTC. This encodes CASSLVRGQGGFYGYTF.

The chain links TRBV11-2 to TRBJ2-2; TRBD2 matches at 14 bases. The V segment lost 3 bases and the J segment 7 bases; nucleotides outside the gene matches: 7. CDR3 size: 17 residues. Germline V gene sequence: CDR1 SGHAT, CDR2 FQNNGV. The CDR3 here is CASSFSGTSGSGGELFF. The CDR3 coding sequence is TGTGCCAGCAGCTTTTCCGGGACTAGCGGGAGTGGCGGGGAGCTGTTTTTT.

This clonotype has only a few counts. The chain combines TRBV29-1 with TRBJ2-1; tentatively, D is TRBD1 or TRBD2 (5 bases each). V lost 1 base and J 7 bases, leaving 17 bases between the germline ends. CDR1 and CDR2 (germline): SQVTM, ANQGSEA. The CDR3 totals 15 residues. The chain's CDR3 is CSVEAGLGVKNEQFF. The CDR3 DNA follows: TGCAGCGTTGAAGCGGGGCTGGGAGTGAAGAATGAGCAGTTCTTC.